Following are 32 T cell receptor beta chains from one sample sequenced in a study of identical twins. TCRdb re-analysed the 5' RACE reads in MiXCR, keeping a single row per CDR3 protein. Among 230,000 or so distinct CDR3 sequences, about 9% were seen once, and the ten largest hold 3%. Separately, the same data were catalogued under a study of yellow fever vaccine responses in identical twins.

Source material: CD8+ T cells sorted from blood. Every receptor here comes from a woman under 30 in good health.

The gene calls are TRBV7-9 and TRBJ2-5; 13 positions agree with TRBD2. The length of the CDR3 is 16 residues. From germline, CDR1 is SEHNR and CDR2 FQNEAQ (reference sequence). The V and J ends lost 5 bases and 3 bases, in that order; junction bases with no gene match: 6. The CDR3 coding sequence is TGTGCCAGCAGCGGAACTAGCGGGGGGGAAAAAGAGACCCAGTACTTC. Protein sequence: CASSGTSGGEKETQYF.

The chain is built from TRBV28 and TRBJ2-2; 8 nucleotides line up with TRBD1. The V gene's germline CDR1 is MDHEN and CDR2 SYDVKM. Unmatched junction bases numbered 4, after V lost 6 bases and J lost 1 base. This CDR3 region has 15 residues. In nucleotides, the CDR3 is TGTGCCAGCAGAAAAGGACAGGGGAACACCGGGGAGCTGTTTTTT. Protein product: CASRKGQGNTGELFF. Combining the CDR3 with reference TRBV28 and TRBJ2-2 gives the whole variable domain DVKVTQSSRYLVKRTGEKVFLECVQDMDHENMFWYRQDPGLGLRLIYFSYDVKMKEKGDIPEGYSVSREKKERFSLILESASTNQTSMYLCASRKGQGNTGELFFGEGSRLTVL.

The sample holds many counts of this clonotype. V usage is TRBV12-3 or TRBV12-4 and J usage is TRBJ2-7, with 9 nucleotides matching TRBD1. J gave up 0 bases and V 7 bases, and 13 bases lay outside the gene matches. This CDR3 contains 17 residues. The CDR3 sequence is CASTPRPGQGYSYEQYF. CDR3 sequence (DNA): TGTGCCAGCACCCCCCGGCCGGGACAGGGATACTCCTACGAGCAGTACTTC.

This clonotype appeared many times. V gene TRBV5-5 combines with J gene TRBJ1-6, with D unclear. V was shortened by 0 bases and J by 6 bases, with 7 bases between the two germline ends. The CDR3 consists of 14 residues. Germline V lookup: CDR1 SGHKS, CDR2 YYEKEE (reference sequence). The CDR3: CASSLGQPNSPLHF. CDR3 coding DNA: TGTGCCAGCAGCTTGGGCCAGCCTAATTCACCCCTCCACTTT.

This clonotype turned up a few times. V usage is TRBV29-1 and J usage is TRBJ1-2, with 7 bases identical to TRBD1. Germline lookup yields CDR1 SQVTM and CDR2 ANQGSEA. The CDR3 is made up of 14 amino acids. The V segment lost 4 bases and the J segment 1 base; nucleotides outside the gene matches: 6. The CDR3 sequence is CSVATGNFNYGYTF. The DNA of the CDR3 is TGCAGCGTTGCGACAGGGAATTTTAACTATGGCTACACCTTC.

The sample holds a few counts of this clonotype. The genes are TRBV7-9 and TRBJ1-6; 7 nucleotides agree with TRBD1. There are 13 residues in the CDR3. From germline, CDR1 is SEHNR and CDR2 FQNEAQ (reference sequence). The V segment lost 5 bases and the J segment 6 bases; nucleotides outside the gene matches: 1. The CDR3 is CASSTGANSPLHF. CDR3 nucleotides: TGTGCCAGCAGCACAGGGGCTAATTCACCCCTCCACTTT.

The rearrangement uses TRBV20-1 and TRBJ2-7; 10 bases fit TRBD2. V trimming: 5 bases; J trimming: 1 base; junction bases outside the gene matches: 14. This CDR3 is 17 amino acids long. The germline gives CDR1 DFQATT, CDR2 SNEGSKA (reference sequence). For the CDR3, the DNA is TGCAGTGCTGAAGGAGGGCTAGCGGGAGTGAGATCCTACGAGCAGTACTTC. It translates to CSAEGGLAGVRSYEQYF.

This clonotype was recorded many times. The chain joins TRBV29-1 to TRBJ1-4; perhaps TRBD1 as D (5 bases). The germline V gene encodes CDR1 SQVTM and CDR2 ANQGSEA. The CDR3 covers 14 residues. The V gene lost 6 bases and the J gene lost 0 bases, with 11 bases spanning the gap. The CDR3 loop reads CSVRGTSTNEKLFF. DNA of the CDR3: TGCAGCGTCCGGGGGACTTCAACTAATGAAAAACTGTTTTTT.

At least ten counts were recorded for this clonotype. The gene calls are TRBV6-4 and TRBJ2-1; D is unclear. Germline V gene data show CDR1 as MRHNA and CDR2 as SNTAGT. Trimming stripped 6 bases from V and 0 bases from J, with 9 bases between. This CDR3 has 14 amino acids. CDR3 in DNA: TGTGCCAGCAGCCGCGATCTCTCCTACAATGAGCAGTTCTTC. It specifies CASSRDLSYNEQFF.

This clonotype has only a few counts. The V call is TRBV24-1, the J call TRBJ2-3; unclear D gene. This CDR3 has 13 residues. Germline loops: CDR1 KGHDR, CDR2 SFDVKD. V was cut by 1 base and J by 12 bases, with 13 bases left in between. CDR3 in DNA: TGTGCCACCAGTGATTTAGGAGACGGTCCCCAGTATTTT. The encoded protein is CATSDLGDGPQYF.

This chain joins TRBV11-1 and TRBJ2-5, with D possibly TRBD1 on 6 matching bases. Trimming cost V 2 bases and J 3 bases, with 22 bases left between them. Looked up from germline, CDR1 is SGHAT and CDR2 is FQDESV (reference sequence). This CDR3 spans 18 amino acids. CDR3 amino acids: CASSLSFGEGDGEETQYF. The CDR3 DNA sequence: TGTGCCAGCAGCTTATCATTTGGTGAGGGGGATGGAGAAGAGACCCAGTACTTC.

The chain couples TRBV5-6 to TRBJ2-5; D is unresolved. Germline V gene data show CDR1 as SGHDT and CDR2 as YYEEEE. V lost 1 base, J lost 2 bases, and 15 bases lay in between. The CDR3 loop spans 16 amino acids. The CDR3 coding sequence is TGTGCCAGCAGCTTGCTGGCAGCATCGATTCAAGAGACCCAGTACTTC. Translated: CASSLLAASIQETQYF.

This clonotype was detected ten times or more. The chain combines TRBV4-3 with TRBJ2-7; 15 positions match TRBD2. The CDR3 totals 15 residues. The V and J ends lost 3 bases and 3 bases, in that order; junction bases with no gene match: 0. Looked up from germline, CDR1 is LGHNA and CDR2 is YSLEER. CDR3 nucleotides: TGCGCCAGCAGCCAGGGACTAGCGGGAGGCTACGAGCAGTACTTC. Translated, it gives CASSQGLAGGYEQYF.

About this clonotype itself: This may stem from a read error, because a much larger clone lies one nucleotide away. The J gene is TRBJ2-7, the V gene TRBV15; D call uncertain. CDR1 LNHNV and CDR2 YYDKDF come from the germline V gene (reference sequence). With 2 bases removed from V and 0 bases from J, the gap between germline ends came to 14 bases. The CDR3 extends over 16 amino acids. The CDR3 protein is CATSRNIRSTSYEQYF. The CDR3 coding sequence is TGTGCCACCAGCAGAAACATACGGAGCACCTCCTACGAGCAGTACTTC.

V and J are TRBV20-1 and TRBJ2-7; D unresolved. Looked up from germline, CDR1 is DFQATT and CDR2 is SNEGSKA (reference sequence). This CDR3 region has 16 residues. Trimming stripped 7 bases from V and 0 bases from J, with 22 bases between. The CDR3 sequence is CSVFFGVASSSYEQYF. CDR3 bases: TGCAGTGTTTTCTTCGGAGTGGCTTCCAGCTCCTACGAGCAGTACTTC.

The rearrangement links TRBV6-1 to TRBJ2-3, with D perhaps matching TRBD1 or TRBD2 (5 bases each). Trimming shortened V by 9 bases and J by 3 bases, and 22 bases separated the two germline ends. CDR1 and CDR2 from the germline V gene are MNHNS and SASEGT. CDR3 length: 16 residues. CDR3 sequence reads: CASSPTGPVGTDTQYF. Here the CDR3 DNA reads TGTGCCAGTTCCCCTACGGGGCCGGTGGGGACAGATACGCAGTATTTT.

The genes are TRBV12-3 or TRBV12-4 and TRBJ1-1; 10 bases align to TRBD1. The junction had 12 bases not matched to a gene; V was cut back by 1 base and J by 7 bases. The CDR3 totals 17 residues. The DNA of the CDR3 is TGTGCCAGCAGTTTAGTCCGACAGGGGGCGGTTGGCCATGAAGCTTTCTTT. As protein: CASSLVRQGAVGHEAFF.

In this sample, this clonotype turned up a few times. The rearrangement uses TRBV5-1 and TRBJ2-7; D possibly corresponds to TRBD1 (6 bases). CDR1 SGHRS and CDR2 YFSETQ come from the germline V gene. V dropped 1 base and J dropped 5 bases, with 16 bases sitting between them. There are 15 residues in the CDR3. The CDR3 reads CASSLSQGSTHEQYF. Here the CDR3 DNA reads TGCGCCAGCAGCTTGTCCCAGGGGAGTACGCACGAGCAGTACTTC.

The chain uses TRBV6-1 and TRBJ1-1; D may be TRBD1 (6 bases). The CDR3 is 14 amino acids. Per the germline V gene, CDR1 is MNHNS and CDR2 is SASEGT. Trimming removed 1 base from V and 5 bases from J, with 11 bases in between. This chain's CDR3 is CASSEDRVITEAFF. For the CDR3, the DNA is TGTGCCAGCAGTGAAGACAGGGTGATTACTGAAGCTTTCTTT.

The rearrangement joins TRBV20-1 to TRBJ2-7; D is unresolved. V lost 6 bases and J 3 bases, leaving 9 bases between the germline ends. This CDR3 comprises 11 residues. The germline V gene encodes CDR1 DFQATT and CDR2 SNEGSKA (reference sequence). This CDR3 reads CSAPGVYEQYF. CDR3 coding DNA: TGCAGTGCCCCTGGGGTCTACGAGCAGTACTTC.

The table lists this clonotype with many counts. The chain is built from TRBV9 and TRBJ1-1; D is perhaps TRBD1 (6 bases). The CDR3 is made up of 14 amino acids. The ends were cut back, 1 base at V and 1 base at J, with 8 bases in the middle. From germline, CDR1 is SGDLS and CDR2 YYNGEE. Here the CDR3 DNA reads TGTGCCAGCAGCGTATCGGACAGGAACACTGAAGCTTTCTTT. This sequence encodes CASSVSDRNTEAFF. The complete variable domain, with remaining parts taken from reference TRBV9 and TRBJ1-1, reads DSGVTQTPKHLITATGQRVTLRCSPRSGDLSVYWYQQSLDQGLQFLIQYYNGEERAKGNILERFSAQQFPDLHSELNLSSLELGDSALYFCASSVSDRNTEAFFGQGTRLTVV.

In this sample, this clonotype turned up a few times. The chain's CDR3 is CASSLEAGGGYNEQFF. The CDR3 DNA follows: TGTGCCAGCAGCTTAGAGGCGGGGGGGGGATACAATGAGCAGTTCTTC. The genes are TRBV7-6 and TRBJ2-1, with 9 positions matching TRBD2. The CDR3 consists of 16 residues. V lost 1 base and J lost 4; bases outside the gene matches: 5. Germline-derived CDR1 and CDR2 are SGHVS and FNYEAQ.

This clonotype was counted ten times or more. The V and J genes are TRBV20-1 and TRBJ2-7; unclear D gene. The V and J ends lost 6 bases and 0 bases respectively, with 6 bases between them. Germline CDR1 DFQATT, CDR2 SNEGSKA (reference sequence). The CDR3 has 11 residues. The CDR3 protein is CSARTSYEQYF. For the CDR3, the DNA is TGCAGTGCAAGGACCTCCTACGAGCAGTACTTC.

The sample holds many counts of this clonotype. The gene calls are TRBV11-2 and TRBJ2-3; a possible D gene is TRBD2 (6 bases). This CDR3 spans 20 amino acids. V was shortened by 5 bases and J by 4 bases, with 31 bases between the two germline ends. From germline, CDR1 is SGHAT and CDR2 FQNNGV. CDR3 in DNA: TGTGCCAGCAGCCCCTCAACCGGGACTGGGCGTTTTTCAGTAGCAGATACGCAGTATTTT. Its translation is CASSPSTGTGRFSVADTQYF. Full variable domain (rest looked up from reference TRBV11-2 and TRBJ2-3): EAGVAQSPRYKIIEKRQSVAFWCNPISGHATLYWYQQILGQGPKLLIQFQNNGVVDDSQLPKDRFSAERLKGVDSTLKIQPAKLEDSAVYLCASSPSTGTGRFSVADTQYFGPGTRLTVL.

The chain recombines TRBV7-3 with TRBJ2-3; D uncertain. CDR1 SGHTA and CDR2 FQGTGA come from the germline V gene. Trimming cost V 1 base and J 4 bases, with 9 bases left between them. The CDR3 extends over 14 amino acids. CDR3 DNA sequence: TGTGCCAGCAGCTTAAATCTGGGTCCAGATACGCAGTATTTT. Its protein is CASSLNLGPDTQYF.

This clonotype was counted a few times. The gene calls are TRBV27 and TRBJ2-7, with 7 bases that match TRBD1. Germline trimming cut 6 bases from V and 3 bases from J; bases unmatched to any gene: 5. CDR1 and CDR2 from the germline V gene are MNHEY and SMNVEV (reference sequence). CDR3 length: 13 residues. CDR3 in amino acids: CASSLQGVYEQYF. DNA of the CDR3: TGTGCCAGCAGCCTGCAGGGGGTCTACGAGCAGTACTTC.

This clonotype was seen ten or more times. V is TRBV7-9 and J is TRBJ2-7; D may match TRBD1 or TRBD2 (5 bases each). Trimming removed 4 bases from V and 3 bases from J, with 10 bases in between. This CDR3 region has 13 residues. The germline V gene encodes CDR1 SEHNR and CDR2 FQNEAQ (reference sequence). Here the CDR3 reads CASSSGPDYEQYF. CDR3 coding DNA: TGTGCCAGCAGCTCGGGACCAGACTACGAGCAGTACTTC.

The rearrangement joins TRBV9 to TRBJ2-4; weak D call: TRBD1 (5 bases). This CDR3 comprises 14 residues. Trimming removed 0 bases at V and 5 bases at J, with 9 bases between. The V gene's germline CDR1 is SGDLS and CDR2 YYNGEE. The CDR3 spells CASSVGGAENIQYF. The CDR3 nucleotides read TGTGCCAGCAGCGTAGGTGGGGCGGAAAACATTCAGTACTTC.

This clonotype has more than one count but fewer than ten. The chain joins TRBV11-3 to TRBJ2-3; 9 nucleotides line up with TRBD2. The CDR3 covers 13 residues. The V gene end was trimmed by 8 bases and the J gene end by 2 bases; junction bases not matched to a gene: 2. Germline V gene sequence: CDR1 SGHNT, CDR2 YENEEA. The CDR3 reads CASSSGTTDTQYF. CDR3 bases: TGTGCCAGCTCTAGCGGGACCACAGATACGCAGTATTTT.

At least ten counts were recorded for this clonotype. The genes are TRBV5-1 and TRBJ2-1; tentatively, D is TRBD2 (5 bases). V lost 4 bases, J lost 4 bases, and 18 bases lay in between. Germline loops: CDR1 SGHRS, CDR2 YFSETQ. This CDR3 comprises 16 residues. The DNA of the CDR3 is TGCGCCAGCAGCCCAGGTGAGGGCTTCTTATACAATGAGCAGTTCTTC. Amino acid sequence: CASSPGEGFLYNEQFF.

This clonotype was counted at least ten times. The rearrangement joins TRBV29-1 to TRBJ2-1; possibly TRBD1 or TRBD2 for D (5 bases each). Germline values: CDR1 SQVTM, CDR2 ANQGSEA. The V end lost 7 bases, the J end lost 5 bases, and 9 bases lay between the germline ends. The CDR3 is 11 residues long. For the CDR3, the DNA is TGCAGCGCAGGGAGAGACAATGAGCAGTTCTTC. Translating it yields CSAGRDNEQFF.

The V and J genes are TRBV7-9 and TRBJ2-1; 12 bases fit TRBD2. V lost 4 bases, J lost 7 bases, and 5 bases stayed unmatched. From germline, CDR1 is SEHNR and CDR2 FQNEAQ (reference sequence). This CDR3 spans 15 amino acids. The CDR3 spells CASSSGTSGPNEQFF. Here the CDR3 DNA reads TGTGCCAGCAGCTCCGGGACTAGCGGGCCAAATGAGCAGTTCTTC.